This paragraph covers one T cell receptor beta chain sequence. Its specificity is not known. In germline, CDR1 is GTSNPN, CDR2 SVGIG (reference sequence). J lost 6 bases, V lost 4 bases, and 9 bases had no gene match. The CDR3 has 14 residues. Run at survey level, the immunoSEQ assay was version v3.0. The protocol was immunoSEQ multiplex PCR, while the TCRdb copy is restricted to in-frame clones and leaves out a portion. The repertoire includes about 17,000 clones, just over 90% of them detected once, and under 15% sits in the top ten. The sample belongs to a study of long-term antiretroviral therapy in people with HIV. Study results and caveats: Dominant in the repertoire at all time points were clones expanded before ART.

The chain couples TRBV30 to TRBJ2-7, with 10 positions matching TRBD1. This TCR was recovered from a woman aged 40 to 50 with HIV. The sample here was unsorted PBMCs, taken 0.6 years after starting antiretroviral therapy. The chain's CDR3 is CAWTGTGALGEQYF. CDR3 in DNA: TGTGCCTGGACAGGGACAGGGGCCTTGGGCGAGCAGTACTTC.